This TCR beta chain comes out of a study of T cells in Graves' hyperthyroidism and ophthalmopathy. Note on this clonotype: Its antigen is still unknown.

RNA transcripts provided the source from which TCR beta CDR3 regions were amplified. Primed by the HTBI set, a first-round RT-PCR was run on the TCR CDR3. Each CDR3 protein is one row after TCRdb ran MiXCR on the multiplex PCR reads. This table holds about 280,000 distinct CDR3 sequences, under 30% found once. These patients, aged 18 to 65, had recently diagnosed hyperthyroidism lasting under 2 months. The study's findings and limits: Ophthalmopathy prediction by the model preceded onset by a median approximately six months.

Trimming took 5 bases from V and 8 from J; bases not matched to a gene: 16. This CDR3 has 16 residues. Specimen: blood. This sequence joins TRBV12-3 or TRBV12-4 and TRBJ1-2, with 8 bases lining up with TRBD1. The origin of this receptor is a man aged 40-55 years with Graves' hyperthyroidism that later progressed to Graves' ophthalmopathy. CDR3 bases: TGTGCCAGCAGTCTCAGGGGGCGCAGGGGATCGTGGGGCTACACCTTC. It is translated as CASSLRGRRGSWGYTF.